The 19 T cell receptor beta chains presented below share a single source sample, sequenced in a study of neurological immune-mediated disorders. TCRdb called the 5' RACE reads again in MiXCR, with one record for every CDR3 protein. Here the sample spans more than 15,000 distinct CDR3 sequences, approximately 15% being singletons. What was sequenced was CD4+ T cells from blood. The receptors originated from a woman aged 55-69 years with HTLV-1-associated myelopathy (HAM/TSP).

This clonotype occurred many times. V and J are TRBV5-1 and TRBJ2-7; D uncertain. Trimming stripped 0 bases from V and 3 bases from J, with 10 bases between. The germline gives CDR1 SGHRS, CDR2 YFSETQ. The CDR3 is 14 amino acids. CDR3 coding DNA: TGCGCCAGCAGCTTGGGGATTCCGGACTACGAGCAGTACTTC. Its translation: CASSLGIPDYEQYF.

This clonotype was counted many times. This CDR3 is CASSFSLSFTGELFF. As DNA, the CDR3 is TGTGCCAGCAGCTTCTCCCTTTCGTTCACCGGGGAGCTGTTTTTT. This chain links TRBV11-2 with TRBJ2-2; D gene ambiguous. The CDR3 is 15 residues long. The germline CDR1 and CDR2 sequences are SGHAT and FQNNGV. V lost 3 bases to trimming and J lost 4 bases, with 12 bases between them.

This clonotype was seen ten or more times. This chain joins TRBV20-1 and TRBJ2-2; D may be TRBD2 (6 bases). Germline V gene sequence: CDR1 DFQATT, CDR2 SNEGSKA (reference sequence). CDR3 length: 15 amino acids. With 0 bases removed from V and 5 bases from J, the gap between germline ends came to 13 bases. The DNA for the CDR3 is TGCAGTGCTAGAGATCGGGGGAAGTGGACCGGGGAGCTGTTTTTT. The encoded protein is CSARDRGKWTGELFF.

This clonotype was counted at least ten times. The chain recombines TRBV4-1 with TRBJ2-2; perhaps TRBD2 as D (5 bases). Germline CDR1 MGHRA, CDR2 YSYEKL. The CDR3 extends over 15 amino acids. V was trimmed by 3 bases and J by 5 bases, leaving 13 bases between them. Here the CDR3 DNA reads TGCGCCAGCAGCCAGGACTGGCCGTTGACCGGGGAGCTGTTTTTT. It codes for CASSQDWPLTGELFF.

In its sample, this clonotype was seen many times. This chain connects TRBV11-3 to TRBJ2-7; no firm D call. This CDR3 is built from 16 residues. V was clipped by 5 bases and J by 0 bases, with 17 bases between them. CDR1 SGHNT and CDR2 YENEEA come from the germline V gene. Here the CDR3 reads CASSHRDRFFSYEQYF. The CDR3 region has the DNA TGTGCCAGCAGCCACCGAGATAGGTTCTTCTCCTACGAGCAGTACTTC.

The V call is TRBV25-1, the J call TRBJ1-1; 7 nucleotides align to TRBD1. CDR3 size: 15 residues. Per the germline V gene, CDR1 is MGHDK and CDR2 is SYGVNS. Losses at the gene ends were 4 bases for V and 3 bases for J; bases not matched to a gene: 8. For the CDR3, the DNA is TGTGCCAGCAGTGCCACAGGGGAAGGGGACACTGAAGCTTTCTTT. It encodes CASSATGEGDTEAFF.

This clonotype was recorded many times. The chain combines TRBV20-1 with TRBJ1-3; possible D gene TRBD1, 6 bases. V lost 6 bases and J lost 3, with 12 bases in between. CDR3 size: 13 residues. Per the germline V gene, CDR1 is DFQATT and CDR2 is SNEGSKA (reference sequence). The CDR3 reads CSARGIYGNTIYF. CDR3 coding DNA: TGCAGTGCCAGGGGTATATATGGAAACACCATATATTTT.

V is TRBV6-5 and J is TRBJ2-7; D is unresolved. CDR1 MNHEY and CDR2 SVGAGI come from the germline V gene. The CDR3 is made up of 14 amino acids. V lost 4 bases and J 3 bases, leaving 13 bases between the germline ends. In nucleotides, the CDR3 is TGTGCCAGCAGTTCGTCTATCGTGGTCTACGAGCAGTACTTC. As protein: CASSSSIVVYEQYF.

This clonotype was counted ten times or more. The chain combines TRBV7-2 with TRBJ1-1, with 7 positions matching TRBD1. Germline loops: CDR1 SGHTA, CDR2 FQGNSA. CDR3 size: 14 residues. Trimming removed 5 bases from V and 8 bases from J; junction bases left unmatched: 11. The CDR3 coding sequence is TGTGCCAGCAGCCTAGGGACAGAGTATCTAGAAGCTTTCTTT. This codes for CASSLGTEYLEAFF.

This clonotype was seen ten or more times. V gene TRBV5-1 combines with J gene TRBJ1-1, with D perhaps matching TRBD1 (5 bases). This CDR3 spans 16 amino acids. Germline values: CDR1 SGHRS, CDR2 YFSETQ. V lost 5 bases, J lost 1 base, and 18 bases lay in between. This chain's CDR3 is CASRLMGGPTNTEAFF. For the CDR3, the DNA is TGCGCCAGCAGATTGATGGGGGGACCGACGAACACTGAAGCTTTCTTT.

At least ten counts were recorded for this clonotype. V usage is TRBV12-3 or TRBV12-4 and J usage is TRBJ1-1; TRBD1 matches at 8 bases. V lost 5 bases, J lost 4 bases, and 3 bases stayed unmatched. The CDR3 has 13 amino acids. The CDR3: CASSATGGTEAFF. CDR3 sequence (DNA): TGTGCCAGCAGTGCTACAGGGGGCACTGAAGCTTTCTTT.

This clonotype was detected many times. The chain is built from TRBV20-1 and TRBJ1-6; D may be TRBD1 (5 bases). V was cut by 1 base and J by 4 bases, with 8 bases left in between. Germline-derived CDR1 and CDR2 are DFQATT and SNEGSKA (reference sequence). This CDR3 is 14 amino acids long. The chain's CDR3 is CSARGTYYNSPLHF. The DNA for the CDR3 is TGCAGTGCTAGAGGGACATATTATAATTCACCCCTCCACTTT.

Ten or more counts support this clonotype. V and J are TRBV6-6 and TRBJ2-2, with D perhaps assigned TRBD1 or TRBD2 (7 bases each). V was cut by 6 bases and J by 0 bases, with 11 bases left in between. CDR3 size: 15 residues. CDR1 and CDR2 (germline): MNHNY, SVGAGI (reference sequence). The DNA of the CDR3 is TGTGCCAGCAGAGCGGGGACAGCGAACACCGGGGAGCTGTTTTTT. Translated, it gives CASRAGTANTGELFF.

This clonotype was detected many times. The chain links TRBV7-9 to TRBJ1-1; 11 bases are a match to TRBD1. V was clipped by 5 bases and J by 10 bases; unmatched bases: 12. The length of the CDR3 is 15 residues. The germline V gene has CDR1 SEHNR and CDR2 FQNEAQ (reference sequence). The CDR3 protein is CASSPGQGARVGAFF. The CDR3 DNA sequence: TGTGCCAGCAGCCCCGGACAGGGGGCTAGGGTGGGAGCTTTCTTT. Based on the CDR3 plus reference TRBV7-9 and TRBJ1-1, the full variable domain is DTGVSQNPRHKITKRGQNVTFRCDPISEHNRLYWYRQTLGQGPEFLTYFQNEAQLEKSRLLSDRFSAERPKGSFSTLEIQRTEQGDSAMYLCASSPGQGARVGAFFGQGTRLTVV.

This clonotype was recorded at least ten times. The V call is TRBV10-3, the J call TRBJ2-7; 7 positions match TRBD1. The CDR3 contains 14 residues. Germline loops: CDR1 ENHRY, CDR2 SYGVKD. The V and J ends lost 6 bases and 3 bases, in that order; junction bases with no gene match: 8. CDR3 loop: CAISKPDRSYEQYF. In nucleotides, the CDR3 is TGTGCCATCAGCAAACCGGACAGGAGCTACGAGCAGTACTTC.

Within the sample, this clonotype is medium-sized. The rearrangement joins TRBV5-5 to TRBJ2-3; D gene ambiguous. The V end lost 0 bases, the J end lost 3 bases, and 8 bases lay between the germline ends. The CDR3 totals 14 residues. Germline V gives CDR1 SGHKS, CDR2 YYEKEE (reference sequence). Here the CDR3 DNA reads TGTGCCAGCAGCTTGGCCCTCGGAACAGATACGCAGTATTTT. Its translation is CASSLALGTDTQYF.

In its sample, this clonotype was seen many times. The genes are TRBV5-1 and TRBJ1-6, with 9 positions matching TRBD1. This CDR3 contains 14 residues. Germline V gene sequence: CDR1 SGHRS, CDR2 YFSETQ. The ends lost 7 bases at V and 9 bases at J; junction bases unmatched: 8. The CDR3 loop reads CASEAGTGSSPLHF. The CDR3, as DNA: TGCGCCAGCGAAGCCGGGACAGGGTCTTCACCCCTCCACTTT.

This clonotype was seen many times. The chain links TRBV7-9 to TRBJ1-2; D possibly corresponds to TRBD1 (6 bases). V dropped 7 bases and J dropped 3 bases, with 21 bases sitting between them. The CDR3 covers 16 residues. The germline gives CDR1 SEHNR, CDR2 FQNEAQ (reference sequence). Here the CDR3 DNA reads TGTGCCAGCAACAACCTTTGGGGGGGCGATGACTATGGCTACACCTTC. It is translated as CASNNLWGGDDYGYTF.

At least ten counts were recorded for this clonotype. The genes are TRBV5-1 and TRBJ2-1, with D perhaps matching TRBD1 (5 bases). Per the germline V gene, CDR1 is SGHRS and CDR2 is YFSETQ. The V and J ends lost 1 base and 8 bases respectively, with 7 bases between them. This CDR3 region has 12 residues. Here the CDR3 DNA reads TGCGCCAGCAGCTTGATAGGGGATGAGCAGTTCTTC. Protein sequence: CASSLIGDEQFF.